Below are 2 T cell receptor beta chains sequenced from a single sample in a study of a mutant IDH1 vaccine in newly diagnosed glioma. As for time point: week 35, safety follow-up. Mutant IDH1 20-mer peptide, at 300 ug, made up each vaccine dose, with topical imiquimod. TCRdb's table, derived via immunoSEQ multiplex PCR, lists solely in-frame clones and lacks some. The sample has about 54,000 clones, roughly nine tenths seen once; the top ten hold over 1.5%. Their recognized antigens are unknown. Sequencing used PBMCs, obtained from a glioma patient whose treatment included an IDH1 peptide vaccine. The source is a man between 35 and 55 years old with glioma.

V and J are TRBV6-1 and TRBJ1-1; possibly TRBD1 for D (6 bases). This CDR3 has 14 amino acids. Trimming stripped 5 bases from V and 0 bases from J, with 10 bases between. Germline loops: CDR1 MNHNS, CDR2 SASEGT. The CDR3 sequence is CASSRTALNTEAFF. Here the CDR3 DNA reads TGTGCCAGCAGTAGGACAGCCTTGAACACTGAAGCTTTCTTT.

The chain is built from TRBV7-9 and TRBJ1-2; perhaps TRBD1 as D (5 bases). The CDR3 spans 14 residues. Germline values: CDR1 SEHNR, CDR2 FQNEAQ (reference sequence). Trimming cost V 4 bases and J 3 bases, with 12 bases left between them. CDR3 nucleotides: TGTGCCAGCAGCTCTAGTTGGGGCGACTATGGCTACACCTTC. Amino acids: CASSSSWGDYGYTF.